This T cell receptor beta chain was recovered during a study of CD8+CD57+ T cells in acquired aplastic anemia. On the study more broadly: CD4+ and CD8+ cells, once sorted, gave DNA averaging approximately 3 ug.

CDR1 DFQATT and CDR2 SNEGSKA come from the germline V gene (reference sequence). CDR3 length: 14 residues. V lost 1 base to trimming and J lost 8 bases; unmatched junction nucleotides: 4. This clonotype was seen ten or more times. Its antigen is not identified. All patients picked for sequencing had shown, by flow cytometry, an expansion of CD8+CD57+ cells. Profiles of TCR beta VDJ and CDR3 were generated from a genomic DNA template. TCRdb processed the reads anew with MiXCR; each CDR3 protein has one entry. Here the sample spans about 180,000 distinct CDR3 sequences, around 48% being singletons. Broader study findings: CD8+ Simpson's diversity showed no significant patient-control difference.

This rearrangement joins TRBV20-1 to TRBJ1-6; TRBD1 agrees at 8 bases. The clonotype was recovered from a human donor with aplastic anemia. Sample: sorted CD4+, CD8+, or CD8+CD57+ T cells (not recorded which) from PBMCs. This chain's CDR3 is CSARGGQVDSPLHF. DNA for the CDR3: TGCAGTGCTAGAGGGGGACAGGTCGATTCACCCCTCCACTTT.